At least ten counts were recorded for the clone carrying this T cell receptor (beta chain). Its cognate antigen is unknown. The 5'RACE template-switching step produced TCR cDNA and added a universal primer site and UMIs. TCRdb passed the 5' RACE reads through MiXCR, listing each CDR3 protein once. The table records 500,000 to 650,000 distinct CDR3 sequences, more than 9% of them present only once. This entry belongs to a study of T cells after yellow fever vaccination. In the study overall: Fractions of limited cellularity were prepared by means of SMART-Seq v4 Ultra Low Input. Study-wide results and caveats: The presence of abundant clonotypes contaminating from the bulk population was possible in FACS-sorted repertoires. Overlap between CD4 and CD8 compartments was detected for a small share of clonotypes.

The germline CDR1 and CDR2 sequences are SGHVS and FQNEAQ. The germline V and J ends were trimmed by 1 base and 6 bases, with 7 bases remaining between them. CDR3 length: 13 residues. The receptor was derived from a man aged 30 to 45 who received the YFV17D yellow fever vaccine. This specimen consisted of PBMCs, obtained on the day of the yellow fever booster vaccination. The V and J genes are TRBV7-8 and TRBJ2-1; the D call may be TRBD1 or TRBD2 (5 bases each). Here the CDR3 reads CASSLGGTNEQFF. The CDR3 nucleotides read TGTGCCAGCAGCTTAGGGGGGACCAATGAGCAGTTCTTC.